One and the same sample provided the 28 T cell receptor beta chains below, sequenced in a study of T cell responses to AZD1222 COVID-19 vaccine. This table comes from immunoSEQ multiplex PCR, and its TCRdb copy is limited to in-frame clones, with some not included. The repertoire holds 90,000 to 120,000 clones, about 87% seen once, with around 8.7% in the top ten. The sample was peripheral blood, taken on day 0 of AZD1222 vaccination. Every receptor here comes from an adult in good health.

The rearrangement uses TRBV19 and TRBJ1-2; D is ambiguous. Trimming removed 3 bases at V and 6 bases at J, with 14 bases between. Germline CDR1 reads LNHDA; CDR2 reads SQIVND (reference sequence). This CDR3 is 14 amino acids long. The CDR3 DNA reads as TGTGCCAGTAGTATCTCTCCTAACCGGGATGGCTACACCTTC. Translating it yields CASSISPNRDGYTF.

CDR3 nucleotide sequence: TGTGCCAGCTCACCGGGAATGATGAGCTCCTACGAGCAGTACTTC. Its protein is CASSPGMMSSYEQYF. The chain carries TRBV18 and TRBJ2-7; D is unclear. CDR3 length: 15 amino acids. Germline V gene sequence: CDR1 KGHSH, CDR2 LQKENI. Trimming left V 3 bases short and J 0 bases short, with 12 bases between. The variable domain in full, completed from reference TRBV18 and TRBJ2-7, reads NAGVMQNPRHLVRRRGQEARLRCSPMKGHSHVYWYRQLPEEGLKFMVYLQKENIIDESGMPKERFSAEFPKEGPSILRIQQVVRGDSAAYFCASSPGMMSSYEQYFGPGTRLTVT.

This clone was counted once. Other DNA sequences in the sample encode the same CDR3. The rearrangement joins TRBV5-1 to TRBJ1-1, with 8 positions matching TRBD1. This CDR3 is built from 15 residues. In germline, CDR1 is SGHRS, CDR2 YFSETQ. Trimming cost V 2 bases and J 0 bases; bases outside gene matches: 3. The DNA for the CDR3 is TGCGCCAGCAGCTTTACAGGGGGTTTGAACACTGAAGCTTTCTTT. Protein product: CASSFTGGLNTEAFF. Complete variable domain (other parts from reference TRBV5-1 and TRBJ1-1): KAGVTQTPRYLIKTRGQQVTLSCSPISGHRSVSWYQQTPGQGLQFLFEYFSETQRNKGNFPGRFSGRQFSNSRSEMNVSTLELGDSALYLCASSFTGGLNTEAFFGQGTRLTVV.

The gene calls are TRBV28 and TRBJ2-7, with D unresolved. Deletions cut 6 bases from V and 3 bases from J, with 15 bases between. Germline loops: CDR1 MDHEN, CDR2 SYDVKM. The CDR3 length is 14 residues. The CDR3 spells CASSGRWGIYEQYF. DNA of the CDR3: TGTGCCAGCAGCGGTAGGTGGGGAATCTACGAGCAGTACTTC.

V and J are TRBV4-2 and TRBJ1-1; D is uncertain. Germline lookup yields CDR1 LGHNA and CDR2 YNFKEQ. The CDR3 is 15 residues long. V lost 0 bases, J lost 5 bases, and 13 bases lay in between. This chain's CDR3 is CASSQDAAERTEAFF. The CDR3 DNA is TGTGCCAGCAGCCAAGATGCGGCGGAAAGAACTGAAGCTTTCTTT.

The genes are TRBV28 and TRBJ1-4; no clear D. The length of the CDR3 is 14 residues. The germline V and J ends were trimmed by 8 bases and 4 bases, with 14 bases remaining between them. CDR1 is MDHEN and CDR2 is SYDVKM in the germline V gene. Here the CDR3 reads CASGQENGNEKLFF. The CDR3 DNA is TGTGCCAGCGGTCAGGAAAATGGTAATGAAAAACTGTTTTTT.

The chain recombines TRBV10-1 with TRBJ1-5, with unresolved D. The germline CDR1 and CDR2 sequences are WNHNN and SYGVQD (reference sequence). Trimming shortened V by 4 bases and J by 2 bases, and 27 bases separated the two germline ends. This CDR3 comprises 20 residues. CDR3 loop: CASSGIWVEGEASGNQPQHF. Written as DNA, the CDR3 is TGCGCCAGCAGTGGGATTTGGGTTGAGGGTGAGGCTTCCGGCAATCAGCCCCAGCATTTT.

The V call is TRBV7-9, the J call TRBJ1-1; D gene uncertain. CDR3 length: 13 residues. Germline V gene data show CDR1 as SEHNR and CDR2 as FQNEAQ (reference sequence). The germline V and J ends were trimmed by 3 bases and 1 base, with 6 bases remaining between them. Here the CDR3 reads CASSFKANTEAFF. The CDR3 DNA sequence: TGTGCCAGCAGCTTCAAGGCGAACACTGAAGCTTTCTTT.

The chain recombines TRBV4-2 with TRBJ1-2; perhaps TRBD1 as D (6 bases). V lost 1 base and J lost 5, with 29 bases in between. The CDR3 is made up of 20 amino acids. Germline lookup yields CDR1 LGHNA and CDR2 YNFKEQ. CDR3 DNA: TGTGCCAGCAGCCAAGCCCCGCCGAGGGGGAGGAGGCATGATTTGTATGGCTACACCTTC. Its protein is CASSQAPPRGRRHDLYGYTF.

The V and J genes are TRBV28 and TRBJ2-7, with D maybe TRBD1 (5 bases). Germline CDR1 and CDR2: MDHEN and SYDVKM. V lost 3 bases and J lost 3, with 9 bases in between. CDR3 length: 13 residues. CDR3 loop: CASSFPGFYEQYF. DNA for the CDR3: TGTGCCAGCAGTTTCCCAGGGTTCTACGAGCAGTACTTC.

In nucleotides, the CDR3 is TGTGCCAGCAGCCAAAGGGTCGGGGGCAGAGAGACCCAGTACTTC. Its protein is CASSQRVGGRETQYF. The rearrangement joins TRBV7-7 to TRBJ2-5; TRBD1 or TRBD2 may be the D gene (6 bases each). This CDR3 contains 15 residues. In germline, CDR1 is SSHAT, CDR2 FNYEAQ (reference sequence). V was cut by 5 bases and J by 4 bases, with 17 bases left in between.

In regard to this clone: A far bigger clonotype differs at one base, so this is likely a read error. Other DNA sequences from this sample encode an identical CDR3 as well. The chain recombines TRBV27 with TRBJ2-1, with TRBD1 identical over 8 bases. J was trimmed by 4 bases and V by 8 bases; bases with no gene match: 7. Germline V lookup: CDR1 MNHEY, CDR2 SMNVEV (reference sequence). The CDR3 consists of 14 residues. The CDR3 DNA reads as TGTGCCAGCGGTCAGGGGGCGTCATACAATGAGCAGTTCTTC. As protein: CASGQGASYNEQFF.

The chain recombines TRBV5-6 with TRBJ2-7; tentative D call: TRBD1 (6 bases). Germline V CDR1 and CDR2: SGHDT, YYEEEE. The V gene lost 3 bases and the J gene lost 3 bases, with 13 bases spanning the gap. CDR3 size: 14 residues. In DNA form, the CDR3 reads TGTGCCAGCAGCTCCTATGGACAGCTCTACGAGCAGTACTTC. Its protein product is CASSSYGQLYEQYF.

This chain uses TRBV7-8 with TRBJ2-3, with unresolved D. Germline lookup yields CDR1 SGHVS and CDR2 FQNEAQ. This CDR3 is built from 14 residues. The V end was cut by 6 bases, the J end by 2 bases, with 12 bases between. For the CDR3, the DNA is TGTGCCAGCAGAACGCAAAAATTCACAGATACGCAGTATTTT. Translating it yields CASRTQKFTDTQYF.

This clone was observed once. The CDR3 sequence: CASSVRDRGQETQYF. CDR3 bases: TGCGCCAGCAGCGTCCGGGACAGGGGCCAAGAGACCCAGTACTTC. The chain has TRBV5-1 and TRBJ2-5; 10 positions match TRBD1. The CDR3 extends over 15 amino acids. With V trimmed by 4 bases and J by 1 base, 4 bases remained unmatched. In germline, CDR1 is SGHRS, CDR2 YFSETQ.

This clone was seen a single time. The chain combines TRBV3-1 (or the pseudogene TRBV3-2) with TRBJ1-5, with 7 bases matching TRBD1. The CDR3 is 14 residues long. Germline CDR1 is LGHDT and CDR2 is YNNKEL (reference sequence). The ends lost 4 bases at V and 4 bases at J; junction bases unmatched: 4. CDR3 bases: TGTGCCAGCAGCCCAGGCAGGGGGAATCAGCCCCAGCATTTT. Its translation is CASSPGRGNQPQHF.

The chain employs TRBV18 and TRBJ1-1; TRBD1 matches at 8 bases. The CDR3 runs to 14 residues. The junction had 6 bases not matched to a gene; V was cut back by 6 bases and J by 3 bases. Germline V gene data show CDR1 as KGHSH and CDR2 as LQKENI. The chain's CDR3 is CASSSQTGDTEAFF. The CDR3 nucleotides are TGTGCCAGCTCCTCCCAGACAGGGGACACTGAAGCTTTCTTT.

V usage is TRBV11-3 and J usage is TRBJ2-3; TRBD2 agrees at 11 bases. V lost 6 bases to trimming and J lost 2 bases; unmatched junction nucleotides: 4. CDR1 SGHNT and CDR2 YENEEA come from the germline V gene. This CDR3 spans 15 amino acids. The CDR3 DNA follows: TGTGCCAGCAGTTCGGGACTAGCGGCCACAGATACGCAGTATTTT. Amino acid sequence: CASSSGLAATDTQYF.

CDR3 DNA sequence: TGTGCCAGCAGCCAACGGGAAACATCCAGGGGGAGTGAAGGAAACACCATATATTTT. Amino acid sequence: CASSQRETSRGSEGNTIYF. The chain is built from TRBV11-2 and TRBJ1-3; 7 positions match TRBD1. The germline CDR1 and CDR2 sequences are SGHAT and FQNNGV. With 5 bases clipped from V and 4 bases from J, the junction kept 20 bases outside the gene matches. CDR3 length: 19 residues.

The chain combines TRBV6-1 with TRBJ1-2, with D possibly TRBD1 on 5 matching bases. The CDR3 spans 14 residues. With 2 bases removed from V and 4 bases from J, the gap between germline ends came to 11 bases. Per the germline V gene, CDR1 is MNHNS and CDR2 is SASEGT. The DNA of the CDR3 is TGTGCCAGCAGTGAATATTGGGGCGGCTATGGCTACACCTTC. Amino acids: CASSEYWGGYGYTF.

This sequence joins TRBV25-1 and TRBJ2-7; D is ambiguous. CDR3 size: 11 residues. The V and J ends lost 3 bases and 5 bases respectively, with 5 bases between them. CDR1 is MGHDK, CDR2 SYGVNS, per germline. CDR3: CASSEPNEQYF. The CDR3 region has the DNA TGTGCCAGCAGTGAGCCTAACGAGCAGTACTTC.

The CDR3 protein is CASSSLVGPTEAFF. CDR3 DNA sequence: TGTGCCAGCTCGAGCCTCGTGGGGCCCACTGAAGCTTTCTTT. This chain links TRBV18 with TRBJ1-1, with a weak D call TRBD1 (5 bases). V was cut by 6 bases and J by 4 bases, with 15 bases left in between. Germline values: CDR1 KGHSH, CDR2 LQKENI. This CDR3 comprises 14 residues.

J is TRBJ2-1 and V is TRBV29-1; 8 bases line up with TRBD2. V lost 4 bases, J lost 8 bases, and 10 bases stayed unmatched. CDR1 and CDR2 (germline): SQVTM, ANQGSEA. The CDR3 runs 14 residues. The CDR3 nucleotides read TGCAGCGTTGCCCGGGCGGGGGGTGGCGATGAGCAGTTCTTC. Protein product: CSVARAGGGDEQFF.

The chain is built from TRBV4-1 and TRBJ1-1; 8 positions agree with TRBD1. The CDR3 sequence is 17 residues long. Germline CDR1 reads MGHRA; CDR2 reads YSYEKL. V lost 2 bases to trimming and J lost 1 base; unmatched junction nucleotides: 9. In nucleotides, the CDR3 is TGCGCCAGCAGCCAACCGCTTACAGGGGGAAGGAACACTGAAGCTTTCTTT. It encodes CASSQPLTGGRNTEAFF.

This clone was seen once. This chain connects TRBV6-5 to TRBJ1-1; D remains ambiguous. Germline assignment: CDR1 MNHEY and CDR2 SVGAGI. The CDR3 is made up of 15 amino acids. V was pared by 7 bases and J by 0 bases, with 15 bases between. In DNA, the CDR3 is TGTGCCAGCATAGAGACCCCCTTTATGAACACTGAAGCTTTCTTT. This codes for CASIETPFMNTEAFF.

This chain uses TRBV27 with TRBJ2-3; no clear D gene. Trimming took off 0 bases at V and 2 bases at J, with 12 bases between the two ends. Per germline, CDR1 MNHEY and CDR2 SMNVEV (reference sequence). There are 16 residues in the CDR3. The CDR3 here is CASSLSEHRTTDTQYF. CDR3 nucleotide sequence: TGTGCCAGCAGTTTATCGGAACACCGAACCACAGATACGCAGTATTTT.

The rearrangement links TRBV10-3 to TRBJ2-5; 7 bases line up with TRBD2. CDR1 is ENHRY, CDR2 SYGVKD, per germline. This CDR3 is built from 13 residues. V trimming: 6 bases; J trimming: 2 bases; junction bases outside the gene matches: 3. CDR3 sequence (DNA): TGTGCCATCAGGGAAGCGGGGCAAGAGACCCAGTACTTC. It encodes CAIREAGQETQYF.

The V gene is TRBV4-2, the J gene TRBJ2-1; a weak D match, TRBD2 (6 bases). The CDR3 sequence is 17 residues long. Trimming cost V 0 bases and J 7 bases, with 19 bases left between them. Germline CDR1 and CDR2: LGHNA and YNFKEQ. CDR3 protein: CASSQDQTGGRGNEQFF. The CDR3 nucleotides read TGTGCCAGCAGCCAAGATCAAACCGGGGGTAGGGGTAATGAGCAGTTCTTC.